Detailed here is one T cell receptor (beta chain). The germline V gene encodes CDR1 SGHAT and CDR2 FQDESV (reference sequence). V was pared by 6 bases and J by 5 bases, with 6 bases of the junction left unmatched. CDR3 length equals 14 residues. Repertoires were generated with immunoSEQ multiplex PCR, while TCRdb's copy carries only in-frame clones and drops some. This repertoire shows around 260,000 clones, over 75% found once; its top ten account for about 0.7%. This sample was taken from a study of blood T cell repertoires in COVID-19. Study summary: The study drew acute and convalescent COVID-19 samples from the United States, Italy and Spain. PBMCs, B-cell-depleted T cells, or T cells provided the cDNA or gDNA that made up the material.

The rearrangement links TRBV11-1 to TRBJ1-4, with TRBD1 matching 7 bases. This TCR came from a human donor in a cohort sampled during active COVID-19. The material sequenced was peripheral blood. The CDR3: CASRRDSLNEKLFF. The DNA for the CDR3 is TGTGCCAGCAGGCGGGACAGCCTCAATGAAAAACTGTTTTTT.